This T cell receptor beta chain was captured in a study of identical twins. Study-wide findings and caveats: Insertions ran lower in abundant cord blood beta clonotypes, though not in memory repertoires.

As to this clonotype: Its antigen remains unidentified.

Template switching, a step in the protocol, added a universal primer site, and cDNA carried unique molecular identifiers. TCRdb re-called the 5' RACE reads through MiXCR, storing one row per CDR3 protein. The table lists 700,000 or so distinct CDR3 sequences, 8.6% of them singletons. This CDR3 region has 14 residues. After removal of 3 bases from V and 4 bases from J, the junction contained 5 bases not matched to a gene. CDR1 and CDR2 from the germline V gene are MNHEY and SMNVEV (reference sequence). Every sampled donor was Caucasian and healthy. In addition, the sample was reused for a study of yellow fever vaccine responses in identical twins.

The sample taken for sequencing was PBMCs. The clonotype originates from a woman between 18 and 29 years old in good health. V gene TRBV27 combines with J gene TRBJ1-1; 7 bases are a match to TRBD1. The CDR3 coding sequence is TGTGCCAGCAGTTTGGCAGGGGGGCTCACTGAAGCTTTCTTT. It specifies CASSLAGGLTEAFF.